These 9 T cell receptor beta chains were sequenced from one sample in a study of radiotherapy plus CTLA-4 blockade in lung cancer. Using immunoSEQ multiplex PCR, the repertoire was profiled, and TCRdb retains in-frame clones only, with some absent. The profile shows more than 90,000 clones, 80% to 85% of them singletons. The sequences come from peripheral blood, collected from a patient treated with radiotherapy plus ipilimumab. The source is a human donor with non-small cell lung cancer that progressed on radiotherapy plus ipilimumab.

The V and J genes are TRBV4-1 and TRBJ2-7; D tentatively reads TRBD1 or TRBD2 (5 bases each). Trimming left V 0 bases short and J 0 bases short, with 15 bases between. CDR3 length: 17 residues. Germline V lookup: CDR1 MGHRA, CDR2 YSYEKL. CDR3 in DNA: TGCGCCAGCAGCCAAGATCTATCGGGGCGGACCTCCTACGAGCAGTACTTC. It translates to CASSQDLSGRTSYEQYF.

This clone was seen a single time. V usage is TRBV19 and J usage is TRBJ1-1, with unresolved D. The CDR3 sequence is 13 residues long. The V gene lost 7 bases and the J gene lost 1 base, with 10 bases spanning the gap. Germline-derived CDR1 and CDR2 are LNHDA and SQIVND (reference sequence). CDR3 amino acids: CASTIGPNTEAFF. CDR3 in DNA: TGTGCCAGTACCATCGGACCGAACACTGAAGCTTTCTTT.

The chain uses TRBV6-6 and TRBJ1-2, with TRBD1 identical over 9 bases. The CDR3 extends over 15 amino acids. J gave up 4 bases and V 4 bases, and 7 bases lay outside the gene matches. Germline CDR1 is MNHNY and CDR2 is SVGAGI (reference sequence). CDR3 nucleotides: TGTGCCAGCAGTTCCCTCGACAGGGGGATCTATGGCTACACCTTC. This gives the protein CASSSLDRGIYGYTF.

CDR3 protein: CASSSGRRGGNEQFF. CDR3 bases: TGTGCCAGCAGTTCAGGTCGTAGGGGGGGAAATGAGCAGTTCTTC. This rearrangement joins TRBV27 to TRBJ2-1; a possible D gene is TRBD2 (7 bases). V gave up 4 bases and J gave up 7 bases, with 17 bases separating them. CDR3 length: 15 residues. Germline assignment: CDR1 MNHEY and CDR2 SMNVEV (reference sequence).

V usage is TRBV5-1 and J usage is TRBJ2-3; 13 positions agree with TRBD2. The V gene's germline CDR1 is SGHRS and CDR2 YFSETQ. The CDR3 length is 18 residues. J was trimmed by 2 bases and V by 0 bases; bases with no gene match: 6. This CDR3 reads CASSLGTSGRAFTDTQYF. CDR3 nucleotides: TGCGCCAGCAGCTTGGGTACTAGCGGGAGGGCCTTCACAGATACGCAGTATTTT.

The CDR3 coding sequence is TGCGCCAGCAGCTGGCAGGGTGGTGACAGCGAGCAGTACTTC. Residues: CASSWQGGDSEQYF. The chain links TRBV5-1 to TRBJ2-7; D possibly corresponds to TRBD1 (5 bases). Germline-derived CDR1 and CDR2 are SGHRS and YFSETQ. This CDR3 has 14 amino acids. Trimming left V 3 bases short and J 6 bases short, with 16 bases between.

The chain links TRBV30 to TRBJ1-1, with no clear D. CDR3 length: 12 amino acids. Germline CDR1 and CDR2: GTSNPN and SVGIG (reference sequence). The germline V and J ends were trimmed by 5 bases and 4 bases, with 11 bases remaining between them. The chain's CDR3 is CAWAVDRTEAFF. Written as DNA, the CDR3 is TGTGCCTGGGCAGTGGATCGCACTGAAGCTTTCTTT.

This chain joins TRBV30 and TRBJ2-1; 8 bases map to TRBD2. Germline assignment: CDR1 GTSNPN and CDR2 SVGIG (reference sequence). The junction had 13 bases not matched to a gene; V was cut back by 8 bases and J by 4 bases. There are 15 residues in the CDR3. The CDR3 DNA reads as TGTGCCCGTACAAACTTTCCTAGCGGGTACAATGAGCAGTTCTTC. It yields the protein CARTNFPSGYNEQFF.

This sequence joins TRBV10-3 and TRBJ2-3, with 8 bases identical to TRBD2. The CDR3 length is 13 residues. The V gene's germline CDR1 is ENHRY and CDR2 SYGVKD. J was trimmed by 3 bases and V by 9 bases; bases with no gene match: 5. The CDR3, as DNA: TGTGCCATTAGACTAGCGTTAACAGATACGCAGTATTTT. Amino acid sequence: CAIRLALTDTQYF.